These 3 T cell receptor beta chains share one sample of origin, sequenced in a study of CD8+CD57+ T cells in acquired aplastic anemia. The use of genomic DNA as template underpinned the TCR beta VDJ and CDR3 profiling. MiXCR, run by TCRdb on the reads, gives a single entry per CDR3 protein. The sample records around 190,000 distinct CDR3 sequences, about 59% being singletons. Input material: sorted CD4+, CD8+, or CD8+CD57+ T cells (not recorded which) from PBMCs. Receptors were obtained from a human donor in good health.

The CDR3 protein is CSAPWEGASYGYTF. The CDR3, as DNA: TGCAGTGCTCCGTGGGAGGGGGCTAGCTATGGCTACACCTTC. The rearrangement joins TRBV20-1 to TRBJ1-2; the match to TRBD1 covers 7 bases. The germline CDR1 and CDR2 sequences are DFQATT and SNEGSKA (reference sequence). This CDR3 spans 14 amino acids. J gave up 4 bases and V 5 bases, and 10 bases lay outside the gene matches.

Here the CDR3 reads CSIHRAWETQYF. In nucleotides, the CDR3 is TGCAGCATCCATCGGGCATGGGAGACCCAGTACTTC. The chain couples TRBV20-1 to TRBJ2-5; D ambiguous. CDR1 DFQATT and CDR2 SNEGSKA come from the germline V gene (reference sequence). The CDR3 covers 12 residues.

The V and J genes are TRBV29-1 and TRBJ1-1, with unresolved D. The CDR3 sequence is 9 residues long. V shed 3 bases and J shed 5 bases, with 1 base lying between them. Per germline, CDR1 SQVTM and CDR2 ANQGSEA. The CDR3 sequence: CSVETEAFF. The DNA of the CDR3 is TGCAGCGTTGAGACTGAAGCTTTCTTT.